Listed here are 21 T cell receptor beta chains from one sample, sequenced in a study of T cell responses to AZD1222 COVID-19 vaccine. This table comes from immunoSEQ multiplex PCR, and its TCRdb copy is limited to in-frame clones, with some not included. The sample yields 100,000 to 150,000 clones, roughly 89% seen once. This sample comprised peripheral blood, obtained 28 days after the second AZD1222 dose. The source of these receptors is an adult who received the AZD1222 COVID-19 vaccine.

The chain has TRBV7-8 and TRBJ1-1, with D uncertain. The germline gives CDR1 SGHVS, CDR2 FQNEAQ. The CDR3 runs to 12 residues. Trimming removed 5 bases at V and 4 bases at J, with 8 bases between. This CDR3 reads CASSLSSTEAFF. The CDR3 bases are TGTGCCAGCAGCCTCAGTAGCACTGAAGCTTTCTTT.

In DNA, the CDR3 is TGTGCCAGCAGCTTAGATAGCCAGGGGCCTTATGGCTACACCTTC. The encoded protein is CASSLDSQGPYGYTF. The V and J genes are TRBV11-2 and TRBJ1-2; a possible D gene is TRBD1 (6 bases). The CDR3 length is 15 residues. Germline V lookup: CDR1 SGHAT, CDR2 FQNNGV. V was trimmed by 0 bases and J by 5 bases, leaving 13 bases between them.

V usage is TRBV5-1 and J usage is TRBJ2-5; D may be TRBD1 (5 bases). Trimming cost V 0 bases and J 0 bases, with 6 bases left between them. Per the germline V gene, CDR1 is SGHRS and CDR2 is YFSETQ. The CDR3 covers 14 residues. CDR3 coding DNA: TGCGCCAGCAGCTTGGCAGGGTACCAAGAGACCCAGTACTTC. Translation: CASSLAGYQETQYF.

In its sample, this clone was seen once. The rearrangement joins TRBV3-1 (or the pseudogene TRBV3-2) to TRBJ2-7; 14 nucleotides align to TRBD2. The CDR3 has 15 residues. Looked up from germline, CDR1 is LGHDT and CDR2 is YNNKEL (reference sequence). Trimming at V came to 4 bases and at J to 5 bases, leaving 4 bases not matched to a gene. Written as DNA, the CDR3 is TGTGCCAGCAGCCCCGGGACTAGCGGGAGACACGAGCAGTACTTC. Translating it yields CASSPGTSGRHEQYF.

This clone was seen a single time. The CDR3 loop is CAWSRGLVNSYEQYF. The CDR3 DNA reads as TGTGCCTGGAGTCGAGGACTCGTCAACTCCTACGAGCAGTACTTC. The genes are TRBV30 and TRBJ2-7; tentatively, D is TRBD2 (5 bases). The CDR3 extends over 15 amino acids. The germline V gene has CDR1 GTSNPN and CDR2 SVGIG (reference sequence). The V end was cut by 2 bases, the J end by 0 bases, with 14 bases between.

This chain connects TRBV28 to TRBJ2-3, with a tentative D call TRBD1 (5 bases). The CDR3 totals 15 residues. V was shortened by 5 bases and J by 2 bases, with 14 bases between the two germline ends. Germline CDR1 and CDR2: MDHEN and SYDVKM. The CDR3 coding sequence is TGTGCCAGCAGTACTCCTCAGGGAAACACAGATACGCAGTATTTT. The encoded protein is CASSTPQGNTDTQYF. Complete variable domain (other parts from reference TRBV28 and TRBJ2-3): DVKVTQSSRYLVKRTGEKVFLECVQDMDHENMFWYRQDPGLGLRLIYFSYDVKMKEKGDIPEGYSVSREKKERFSLILESASTNQTSMYLCASSTPQGNTDTQYFGPGTRLTVL.

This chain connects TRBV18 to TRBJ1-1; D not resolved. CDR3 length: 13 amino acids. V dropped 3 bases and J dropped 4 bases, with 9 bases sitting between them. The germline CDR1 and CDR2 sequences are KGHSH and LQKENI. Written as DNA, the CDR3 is TGTGCCAGCTCACCGCTGGAGGGCACTGAAGCTTTCTTT. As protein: CASSPLEGTEAFF.

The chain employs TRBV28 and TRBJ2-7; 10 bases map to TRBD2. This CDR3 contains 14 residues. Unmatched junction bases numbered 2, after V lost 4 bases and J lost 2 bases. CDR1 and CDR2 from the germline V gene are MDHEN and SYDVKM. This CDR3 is CASSSLAGAYEQYF. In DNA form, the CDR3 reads TGTGCCAGCAGTTCCCTAGCGGGAGCCTACGAGCAGTACTTC.

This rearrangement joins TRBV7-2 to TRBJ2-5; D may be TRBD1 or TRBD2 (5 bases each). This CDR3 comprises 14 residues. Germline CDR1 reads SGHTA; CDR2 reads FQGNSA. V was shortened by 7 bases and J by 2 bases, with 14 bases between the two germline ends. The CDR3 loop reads CASTSGTIQETQYF. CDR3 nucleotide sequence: TGTGCCAGCACCTCTGGGACGATTCAAGAGACCCAGTACTTC.

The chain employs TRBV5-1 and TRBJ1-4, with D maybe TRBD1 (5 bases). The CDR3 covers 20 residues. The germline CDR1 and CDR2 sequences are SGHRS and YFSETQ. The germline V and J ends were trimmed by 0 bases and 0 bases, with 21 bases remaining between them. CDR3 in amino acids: CASSLGRGEEKYATNEKLFF. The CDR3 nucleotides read TGCGCCAGCAGCTTGGGACGAGGGGAGGAAAAGTACGCAACTAATGAAAAACTGTTTTTT.

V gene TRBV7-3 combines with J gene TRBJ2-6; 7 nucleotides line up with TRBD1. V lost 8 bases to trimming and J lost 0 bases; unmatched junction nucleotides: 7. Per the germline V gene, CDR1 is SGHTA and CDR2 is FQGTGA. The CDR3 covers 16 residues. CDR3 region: CASGDSPRSGANVLTF. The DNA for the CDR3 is TGTGCCAGCGGGGACAGTCCTCGCTCTGGGGCCAACGTCCTGACTTTC. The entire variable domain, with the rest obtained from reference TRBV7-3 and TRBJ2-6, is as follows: GAGVSQTPSNKVTEKGKYVELRCDPISGHTALYWYRQSLGQGPEFLIYFQGTGAADDSGLPNDRFFAVRPEGSVSTLKIQRTERGDSAVYLCASGDSPRSGANVLTFGAGSRLTVL.

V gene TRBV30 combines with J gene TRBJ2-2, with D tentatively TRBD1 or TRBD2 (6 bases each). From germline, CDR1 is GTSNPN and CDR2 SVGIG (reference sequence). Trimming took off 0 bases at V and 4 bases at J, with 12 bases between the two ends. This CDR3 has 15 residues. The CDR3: CAWSVGGSGTGELFF. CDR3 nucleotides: TGTGCCTGGAGTGTAGGGGGGAGTGGCACCGGGGAGCTGTTTTTT.

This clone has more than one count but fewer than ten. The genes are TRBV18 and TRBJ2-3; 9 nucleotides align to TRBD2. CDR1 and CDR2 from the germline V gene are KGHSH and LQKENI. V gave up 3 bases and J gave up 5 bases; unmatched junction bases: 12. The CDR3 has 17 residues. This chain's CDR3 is CASSPLSPAGGRDTQYF. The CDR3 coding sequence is TGTGCCAGCTCACCTCTGAGTCCTGCGGGGGGGAGAGATACGCAGTATTTT.

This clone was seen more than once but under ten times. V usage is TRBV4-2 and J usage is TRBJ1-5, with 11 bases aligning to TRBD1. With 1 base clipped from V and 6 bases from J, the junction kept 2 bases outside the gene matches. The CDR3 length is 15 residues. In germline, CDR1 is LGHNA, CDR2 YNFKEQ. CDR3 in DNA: TGTGCCAGCAGCCAAGGGGGACAGGGGGGTCAGCCCCAGCATTTT. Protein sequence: CASSQGGQGGQPQHF.

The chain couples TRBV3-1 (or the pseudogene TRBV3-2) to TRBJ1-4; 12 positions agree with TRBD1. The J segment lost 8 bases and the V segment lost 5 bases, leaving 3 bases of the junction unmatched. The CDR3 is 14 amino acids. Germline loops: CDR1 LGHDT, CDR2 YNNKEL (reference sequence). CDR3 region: CASSRDRGREKLFF. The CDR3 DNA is TGTGCCAGCAGCAGGGACAGGGGGCGAGAAAAACTGTTTTTT.

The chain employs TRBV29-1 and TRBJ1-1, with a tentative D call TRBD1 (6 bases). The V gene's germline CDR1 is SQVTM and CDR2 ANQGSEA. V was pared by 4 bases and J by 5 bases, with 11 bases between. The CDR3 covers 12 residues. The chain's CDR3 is CSVGEGETEAFF. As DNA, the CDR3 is TGCAGCGTTGGAGAGGGGGAAACTGAAGCTTTCTTT.

This CDR3 reads CASSNRDRTNTGELFF. The DNA for the CDR3 is TGTGCCAGCAGCAACCGGGACCGCACGAACACCGGGGAGCTGTTTTTT. The chain employs TRBV7-3 and TRBJ2-2; D is possibly TRBD1 or TRBD2 (5 bases each). Germline assignment: CDR1 SGHTA and CDR2 FQGTGA. This CDR3 is built from 16 residues. Deletions cut 5 bases from V and 0 bases from J, with 13 bases between.

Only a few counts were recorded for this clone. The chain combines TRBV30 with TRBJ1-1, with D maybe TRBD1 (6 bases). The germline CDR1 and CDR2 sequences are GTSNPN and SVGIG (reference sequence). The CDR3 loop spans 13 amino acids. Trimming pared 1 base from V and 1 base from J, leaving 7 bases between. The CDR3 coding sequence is TGTGCCTGGAGTGCGACAGGGAACACTGAAGCTTTCTTT. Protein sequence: CAWSATGNTEAFF.

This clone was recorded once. CDR3 bases: TGTGCCAGCTCCCGACCAGGGGCTGTCCCCAATGAGCAGTTCTTC. Translating it yields CASSRPGAVPNEQFF. This chain joins TRBV18 and TRBJ2-1; possible D gene TRBD1, 6 bases. Per the germline V gene, CDR1 is KGHSH and CDR2 is LQKENI. Trimming removed 6 bases at V and 6 bases at J, with 18 bases between. The CDR3 consists of 15 residues. The full variable domain, in which reference TRBV18 and TRBJ2-1 provide the parts outside the CDR3, is NAGVMQNPRHLVRRRGQEARLRCSPMKGHSHVYWYRQLPEEGLKFMVYLQKENIIDESGMPKERFSAEFPKEGPSILRIQQVVRGDSAAYFCASSRPGAVPNEQFFGPGTRLTVL.

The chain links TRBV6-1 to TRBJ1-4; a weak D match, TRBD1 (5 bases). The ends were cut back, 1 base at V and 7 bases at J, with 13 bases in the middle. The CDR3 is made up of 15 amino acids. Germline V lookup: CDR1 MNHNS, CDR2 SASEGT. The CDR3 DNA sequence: TGTGCCAGCAGTGAAGGAGGGAGGGGTGGTGAAAAACTGTTTTTT. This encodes CASSEGGRGGEKLFF.

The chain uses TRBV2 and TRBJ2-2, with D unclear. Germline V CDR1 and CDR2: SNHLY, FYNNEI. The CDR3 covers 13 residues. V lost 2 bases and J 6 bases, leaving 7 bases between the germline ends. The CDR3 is CASSETRSGELFF. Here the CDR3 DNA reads TGTGCCAGCAGTGAAACCAGATCCGGGGAGCTGTTTTTT.